Below, 6 T cell receptor beta chains from the same sample are listed, as sequenced in a study of blood T cell repertoires in COVID-19. The repertoire was sequenced with immunoSEQ multiplex PCR; TCRdb's copy has only in-frame clones and lacks some. The sample carries about 220,000 clones, approximately 82% recorded once. Sequencing was performed on peripheral blood. All receptors come from a woman over 75 with acute or convalescent COVID-19.

The chain links TRBV19 to TRBJ1-5; 9 bases line up with TRBD1. The V and J ends lost 5 bases and 0 bases, in that order; junction bases with no gene match: 14. The CDR3 runs 19 residues. Germline V gives CDR1 LNHDA, CDR2 SQIVND (reference sequence). The CDR3: CASSEPLGTGPYSNQPQHF. CDR3 coding DNA: TGTGCCAGTAGTGAACCATTAGGGACAGGGCCTTATAGCAATCAGCCCCAGCATTTT.

The CDR3 sequence: CASSLRGDSNYGYTF. DNA of the CDR3: TGTGCCAGCAGCCTCAGGGGGGACAGTAACTATGGCTACACCTTC. V and J are TRBV3-1 (or the pseudogene TRBV3-2) and TRBJ1-2, with 7 bases aligning to TRBD1. The CDR3 loop spans 15 amino acids. The germline CDR1 and CDR2 sequences are LGHDT and YNNKEL (reference sequence). Trimming cost V 4 bases and J 1 base; bases outside gene matches: 6.

CDR3 sequence reads: CASSQDRNRNNSPLHF. In DNA, the CDR3 is TGCGCCAGCAGCCAAGATAGGAACAGAAATAATTCACCCCTCCACTTT. The chain has TRBV4-1 and TRBJ1-6; D is uncertain. The germline CDR1 and CDR2 sequences are MGHRA and YSYEKL. CDR3 size: 16 residues. Trimming pared 0 bases from V and 5 bases from J, leaving 11 bases between.

This clone turned up a few times. The chain uses TRBV2 and TRBJ2-7, with 9 bases aligning to TRBD1. V gave up 7 bases and J gave up 6 bases; unmatched junction bases: 7. Germline V CDR1 and CDR2: SNHLY, FYNNEI. The CDR3 length is 13 residues. The CDR3: CASIRDRDSEQYF. The CDR3 DNA follows: TGTGCCAGCATCCGGGACAGGGATAGCGAGCAGTACTTC.

V is TRBV7-9 and J is TRBJ1-1; D not resolved. Germline CDR1 SEHNR, CDR2 FQNEAQ (reference sequence). The ends were cut back, 3 bases at V and 1 base at J, with 9 bases in the middle. The CDR3 length is 14 residues. CDR3 loop: CASSFGLGNTEAFF. DNA of the CDR3: TGTGCCAGCAGCTTCGGGTTGGGGAACACTGAAGCTTTCTTT. Based on the CDR3 plus reference TRBV7-9 and TRBJ1-1, the full variable domain is DTGVSQNPRHKITKRGQNVTFRCDPISEHNRLYWYRQTLGQGPEFLTYFQNEAQLEKSRLLSDRFSAERPKGSFSTLEIQRTEQGDSAMYLCASSFGLGNTEAFFGQGTRLTVV.

V usage is TRBV7-2 and J usage is TRBJ2-7; the match to TRBD1 covers 7 bases. Looked up from germline, CDR1 is SGHTA and CDR2 is FQGNSA. Trimming removed 1 base from V and 3 bases from J; junction bases left unmatched: 6. The CDR3 totals 15 residues. CDR3 sequence reads: CASSLGGQGVYEQYF. CDR3 in DNA: TGTGCCAGCAGCTTAGGGGGCCAGGGGGTCTACGAGCAGTACTTC.